The 2 T cell receptor beta chains listed next were all sequenced from one sample in a study of control samples from healthy donors and cancer patients (TCRdb year 2020). To prepare the library, the immunoSEQ multiplex PCR assay was applied. Not all clones reach the TCRdb copy of this immuneACCESS table, which keeps in-frame sequences only. Checked studies attribute under half of the gap to unresolved V genes and leave the rest unexplained. Across this sample there are 150,000 to 200,000 clones, with about 90% seen only once. Of the sample, around 11% falls within the top ten clones. The sequencing input was blood. These receptors all stem from a man under 40 in good health.

This chain links TRBV5-5 with TRBJ2-1, with a possible D match to TRBD2 (6 bases). V lost 1 base and J 11 bases, leaving 25 bases between the germline ends. This CDR3 spans 17 amino acids. CDR1 is SGHKS and CDR2 is YYEKEE in the germline V gene (reference sequence). In DNA, the CDR3 is TGTGCCAGCAGCTTGTTCGTGGGAGGATTCCGCGGGAATAAGCAGTTCTTC. Its translation is CASSLFVGGFRGNKQFF.

This clone was recorded a few times. The V call is TRBV5-1, the J call TRBJ2-1; D possibly corresponds to TRBD2 (5 bases). V lost 0 bases and J 6 bases, leaving 13 bases between the germline ends. The CDR3 covers 15 residues. CDR1 and CDR2 (germline): SGHRS, YFSETQ. For the CDR3, the DNA is TGCGCCAGCAGCTTGGCCGTGGGAGCAGCCAATGAGCAGTTCTTC. Its translation is CASSLAVGAANEQFF. The whole variable domain, remainder taken from reference TRBV5-1 and TRBJ2-1, is KAGVTQTPRYLIKTRGQQVTLSCSPISGHRSVSWYQQTPGQGLQFLFEYFSETQRNKGNFPGRFSGRQFSNSRSEMNVSTLELGDSALYLCASSLAVGAANEQFFGPGTRLTVL.